These 28 T cell receptor beta chains share one sample of origin, sequenced in a study of blood T cell repertoires in COVID-19. The table came from immunoSEQ multiplex PCR; TCRdb's copy has only in-frame clones and leaves some out. The sample carries under 100,000 clones, 87% recorded once. Sample: peripheral blood. These receptors all stem from a human donor in a cohort sampled during active COVID-19.

The chain links TRBV29-1 to TRBJ1-2; TRBD1 is a possible D gene (5 bases). The CDR3 spans 12 residues. Germline V gene sequence: CDR1 SQVTM, CDR2 ANQGSEA. V lost 7 bases and J lost 6, with 15 bases in between. CDR3 sequence: CSGGRKGDGYTF. The CDR3 coding sequence is TGCAGCGGTGGGCGTAAAGGGGATGGCTACACCTTC.

The rearrangement uses TRBV10-1 and TRBJ2-7, with D possibly TRBD2 on 6 matching bases. The germline gives CDR1 WNHNN, CDR2 SYGVQD (reference sequence). Trimming left V 10 bases short and J 0 bases short, with 19 bases between. The length of the CDR3 is 15 residues. Here the CDR3 reads CATLEGPPTSYEQYF. The CDR3 nucleotides are TGCGCCACCCTGGAGGGGCCGCCGACCTCCTACGAGCAGTACTTC.

This clone appeared a single time. V usage is TRBV14 and J usage is TRBJ2-1; the match to TRBD2 covers 7 bases. Germline loops: CDR1 SGHDN, CDR2 FVKESK. V shed 4 bases, J shed 3 bases, and the junction held 6 bases outside the gene matches. This CDR3 region has 15 residues. As DNA, the CDR3 is TGTGCCAGCAGCCTGGGAGGGAGGCTCTACAATGAGCAGTTCTTC. It encodes CASSLGGRLYNEQFF.

The V and J genes are TRBV7-8 and TRBJ1-2, with D perhaps matching TRBD1 (5 bases). The CDR3 has 12 amino acids. The germline V and J ends were trimmed by 8 bases and 7 bases, with 14 bases remaining between them. Germline CDR1 is SGHVS and CDR2 is FQNEAQ. The DNA of the CDR3 is TGTGCCAGCGCGGCCGGGCAGGGTGGCTACACCTTC. Translating gives CASAAGQGGYTF.

V and J are TRBV7-3 and TRBJ2-7, with 7 bases fitting TRBD2. Germline values: CDR1 SGHTA, CDR2 FQGTGA. The ends lost 5 bases at V and 5 bases at J; junction bases unmatched: 6. The CDR3 consists of 13 residues. Written as DNA, the CDR3 is TGTGCCAGCAGCCCGACTAGCAGCCACGAGCAGTACTTC. Translation: CASSPTSSHEQYF. The variable domain in full, completed from reference TRBV7-3 and TRBJ2-7, reads GAGVSQTPSNKVTEKGKYVELRCDPISGHTALYWYRQSLGQGPEFLIYFQGTGAADDSGLPNDRFFAVRPEGSVSTLKIQRTERGDSAVYLCASSPTSSHEQYFGPGTRLTVT.

This clone was found a few times. This same CDR3 is encoded by further DNA sequences in the sample. This chain links TRBV19 with TRBJ1-5; 7 bases agree with TRBD1. V lost 6 bases and J lost 4; bases outside the gene matches: 3. Germline lookup yields CDR1 LNHDA and CDR2 SQIVND (reference sequence). The CDR3 consists of 13 residues. CDR3 DNA sequence: TGTGCCAGTAGGACAGGGAGGAATCAGCCCCAGCATTTT. This translates into CASRTGRNQPQHF. Variable domain in full (rest from reference TRBV19 and TRBJ1-5): DGGITQSPKYLFRKEGQNVTLSCEQNLNHDAMYWYRQDPGQGLRLIYYSQIVNDFQKGDIAEGYSVSREKKESFPLTVTSAQKNPTAFYLCASRTGRNQPQHFGDGTRLSIL.

V is TRBV7-2 and J is TRBJ1-1; D possibly corresponds to TRBD1 (5 bases). Germline CDR1 and CDR2: SGHTA and FQGNSA. Trimming removed 5 bases at V and 1 base at J, with 11 bases between. The CDR3 runs to 14 residues. The CDR3 DNA is TGTGCCAGCAGCCTTGGACATCAGAACACTGAAGCTTTCTTT. It translates to CASSLGHQNTEAFF. Combining the CDR3 with reference TRBV7-2 and TRBJ1-1 gives the whole variable domain GAGVSQSPSNKVTEKGKDVELRCDPISGHTALYWYRQSLGQGLEFLIYFQGNSAPDKSGLPSDRFSAERTGGSVSTLTIQRTQQEDSAVYLCASSLGHQNTEAFFGQGTRLTVV.

The J gene is TRBJ2-1, the V gene TRBV10-1; 8 bases match TRBD2. V shed 2 bases and J 7 bases; nucleotides not matched to a gene: 4. This CDR3 spans 14 amino acids. Per the germline V gene, CDR1 is WNHNN and CDR2 is SYGVQD (reference sequence). The DNA of the CDR3 is TGCGCCAGCAGTGAGAGCGGGAGAGGAAATGAGCAGTTCTTC. It is translated as CASSESGRGNEQFF.

The rearrangement uses TRBV7-2 and TRBJ2-3; TRBD2 matches at 14 bases. The CDR3 length is 18 residues. The V gene end was trimmed by 5 bases and the J gene end by 0 bases; junction bases not matched to a gene: 7. Germline CDR1 SGHTA, CDR2 FQGNSA. CDR3 nucleotides: TGTGCCAGCAGCCCCGGGACTAGCGGGAGCCTAAGCACAGATACGCAGTATTTT. The encoded protein is CASSPGTSGSLSTDTQYF.

This clone came up once. CDR3 protein: CASSSDPRFYGYTF. The CDR3 region has the DNA TGTGCCAGTAGTAGTGACCCCAGGTTCTATGGCTACACCTTC. The rearrangement joins TRBV19 to TRBJ1-2; no definite D call. The CDR3 sequence is 14 residues long. Trimming removed 4 bases from V and 4 bases from J, with 13 bases in between. Germline-derived CDR1 and CDR2 are LNHDA and SQIVND (reference sequence).

This clone was counted between two and nine times. This chain links TRBV19 with TRBJ2-3, with 9 positions matching TRBD1. This CDR3 region has 13 residues. The germline V gene has CDR1 LNHDA and CDR2 SQIVND (reference sequence). V lost 6 bases to trimming and J lost 4 bases; unmatched junction nucleotides: 2. The CDR3 sequence is CASRRQGADTQYF. The CDR3 DNA reads as TGTGCCAGTAGAAGACAGGGGGCAGATACGCAGTATTTT.

This clone was counted only a few times. The V and J genes are TRBV6-5 and TRBJ1-1, with D uncertain. V lost 6 bases and J 1 base, leaving 12 bases between the germline ends. The CDR3 is made up of 14 amino acids. Germline loops: CDR1 MNHEY, CDR2 SVGAGI. CDR3 sequence reads: CASSSLSQNTEAFF. The CDR3 coding sequence is TGTGCCAGCAGCTCACTTTCCCAGAACACTGAAGCTTTCTTT.

J is TRBJ2-7 and V is TRBV9; 12 bases align to TRBD2. The germline V gene encodes CDR1 SGDLS and CDR2 YYNGEE. There are 14 residues in the CDR3. V gave up 5 bases and J gave up 2 bases; unmatched junction bases: 2. The CDR3 protein is CASSRTSGAYEQYF. DNA for the CDR3: TGTGCCAGCAGTAGGACTAGCGGGGCCTACGAGCAGTACTTC.

The chain couples TRBV7-9 to TRBJ2-5; 7 nucleotides align to TRBD1. The trim removed 3 bases at V and 6 bases at J, leaving 13 bases unmatched. The CDR3 extends over 16 amino acids. Looked up from germline, CDR1 is SEHNR and CDR2 is FQNEAQ (reference sequence). The CDR3: CASSFRKTGDGQTQYF. The CDR3, as DNA: TGTGCCAGCAGCTTCCGAAAAACAGGGGATGGGCAGACCCAGTACTTC.

The V call is TRBV30, the J call TRBJ2-7; TRBD2 aligns across 7 bases. The germline V gene encodes CDR1 GTSNPN and CDR2 SVGIG (reference sequence). The CDR3 loop spans 13 amino acids. Trimming cost V 2 bases and J 0 bases; bases outside gene matches: 1. Here the CDR3 reads CAWSRGSSYEQYF. The CDR3 nucleotides read TGTGCCTGGAGTCGCGGGAGCTCCTACGAGCAGTACTTC.

In its sample, this clone was seen a few times. This CDR3 reads CASSLSSRSSYNEQFF. The CDR3 DNA is TGTGCCAGTAGTCTCTCTAGCAGAAGCTCCTACAATGAGCAGTTCTTC. This chain joins TRBV19 and TRBJ2-1; perhaps TRBD2 as D (5 bases). CDR1 LNHDA and CDR2 SQIVND come from the germline V gene (reference sequence). V was trimmed by 5 bases and J by 0 bases, leaving 14 bases between them. The length of the CDR3 is 16 residues.

The rearrangement joins TRBV23-1 to TRBJ2-3; a weak D match, TRBD2 (6 bases). TRBV23-1 is identified as an open reading frame with a role that is uncertain. The CDR3 has 15 residues. Trimming took 3 bases from V and 5 from J, leaving 15 bases between them. CDR3 sequence: CASSQPGEDQDTQYF. In DNA form, the CDR3 reads TGCGCCAGCAGTCAGCCGGGAGAGGATCAAGATACGCAGTATTTT.

This chain uses TRBV27 with TRBJ2-3; 7 bases match TRBD1. The CDR3 runs to 16 residues. From germline, CDR1 is MNHEY and CDR2 SMNVEV (reference sequence). V dropped 6 bases and J dropped 5; count of bases not matched to a gene: 14. The CDR3 reads CASSRRPGQPQDTQYF. The DNA of the CDR3 is TGTGCCAGCAGCCGCCGGCCGGGACAGCCCCAAGATACGCAGTATTTT.

V and J are TRBV19 and TRBJ1-5, with 8 positions matching TRBD1. Germline-derived CDR1 and CDR2 are LNHDA and SQIVND (reference sequence). With 6 bases clipped from V and 9 bases from J, the junction kept 10 bases outside the gene matches. The CDR3 runs 14 residues. The CDR3 DNA is TGTGCCAGTAGCACTCAGGGGGCTTTATGGCCCCAGCATTTT. Amino acid sequence: CASSTQGALWPQHF.

J is TRBJ1-1 and V is TRBV4-1, with D unclear. Trimming removed 4 bases from V and 4 bases from J, with 10 bases in between. This CDR3 has 13 residues. CDR1 is MGHRA, CDR2 YSYEKL, per germline. The CDR3 DNA is TGCGCCAGCAGCCCTCTTCGAGTCACTGAAGCTTTCTTT. Translating it yields CASSPLRVTEAFF.

A few counts support this clone. The genes are TRBV7-9 and TRBJ1-4, with D hard to call. The CDR3 sequence is 16 residues long. Germline V gene data show CDR1 as SEHNR and CDR2 as FQNEAQ (reference sequence). V was pared by 1 base and J by 4 bases, with 13 bases between. The CDR3 DNA is TGTGCCAGCAGCTTAGGGAATGGGCAGAATAATGAAAAACTGTTTTTT. Translating gives CASSLGNGQNNEKLFF.

The chain's CDR3 is CASSADRDNYGYTF. The CDR3 DNA reads TGTGCCAGCAGTGCCGACAGAGATAACTATGGCTACACCTTC. The rearrangement joins TRBV2 to TRBJ1-2; weak D call: TRBD1 (5 bases). The CDR3 is made up of 14 amino acids. The V end lost 4 bases, the J end lost 1 base, and 10 bases lay between the germline ends. Per the germline V gene, CDR1 is SNHLY and CDR2 is FYNNEI.

The chain uses TRBV7-2 and TRBJ2-5; TRBD1 matches 11 bases. J gave up 6 bases and V 3 bases, and 3 bases lay outside the gene matches. The CDR3 consists of 14 residues. Germline V CDR1 and CDR2: SGHTA, FQGNSA. The CDR3 sequence: CASSLGTGGQTQYF. The CDR3 DNA sequence: TGTGCCAGCAGCTTGGGGACAGGGGGGCAGACCCAGTACTTC.

This chain joins TRBV5-1 and TRBJ1-2; 11 nucleotides align to TRBD1. Germline loops: CDR1 SGHRS, CDR2 YFSETQ. The CDR3 extends over 18 amino acids. Germline trimming cut 2 bases from V and 4 bases from J; bases unmatched to any gene: 13. The CDR3 sequence: CASSFDRDRGARGYGYTF. The CDR3 coding sequence is TGCGCCAGCAGCTTTGACCGGGACAGGGGGGCCCGGGGCTATGGCTACACCTTC.

The chain recombines TRBV6-6 with TRBJ2-7; TRBD1 matches at 10 bases. Trimming removed 6 bases from V and 5 bases from J; junction bases left unmatched: 10. The CDR3 consists of 15 residues. Germline lookup yields CDR1 MNHNY and CDR2 SVGAGI (reference sequence). CDR3 DNA: TGTGCCAGCAGACCCATGGGGACAGGGGCAAACGAGCAGTACTTC. It translates to CASRPMGTGANEQYF.

CDR3 region: CATSRDRRLAGTEQYF. Here the CDR3 DNA reads TGTGCCACCAGCAGAGATCGACGACTAGCGGGAACCGAGCAGTACTTC. V is TRBV15 and J is TRBJ2-7; the match to TRBD2 covers 11 bases. The V and J ends lost 0 bases and 6 bases, in that order; junction bases with no gene match: 7. Germline V gene sequence: CDR1 LNHNV, CDR2 YYDKDF (reference sequence). The CDR3 runs 16 residues.

Only one count was recorded for this clone. The chain is built from TRBV10-1 and TRBJ2-1, with 8 nucleotides matching TRBD2. The junction had 7 bases not matched to a gene; V was cut back by 0 bases and J by 0 bases. The CDR3 contains 18 residues. CDR1 and CDR2 from the germline V gene are WNHNN and SYGVQD (reference sequence). The CDR3 DNA reads TGCGCCAGCAGTGAGTCAGGAGCGGGAGAAGTCTCCTACAATGAGCAGTTCTTC. Translated, it gives CASSESGAGEVSYNEQFF.

This chain connects TRBV5-6 to TRBJ2-3; 8 bases line up with TRBD1. Trimming cost V 3 bases and J 3 bases; bases outside gene matches: 12. Per germline, CDR1 SGHDT and CDR2 YYEEEE. The CDR3 runs 17 residues. CDR3 in amino acids: CASSYRTGNLGTDTQYF. Written as DNA, the CDR3 is TGTGCCAGCAGCTACCGGACAGGGAATTTGGGGACAGATACGCAGTATTTT.